The clone carrying this TCR beta chain was detected a few times. The J segment lost 1 base and the V segment lost 5 bases, leaving 0 bases of the junction unmatched. Germline V gene data show CDR1 as DFQATT and CDR2 as SNEGSKA (reference sequence). The CDR3 length is 12 residues. TCRdb reprocessed the 5' RACE reads via MiXCR and lists one record per CDR3 protein. The table lists just under 150,000 distinct CDR3 sequences, less than 20% of them singletons. The sample comes from a study of T-cell memory formation after mild COVID-19. Material: PBMCs or a T cell subset sorted from them (not recorded which). The rearrangement uses TRBV20-1 and TRBJ2-5; 8 bases align to TRBD1. This TCR was recovered from an adult woman who had mild COVID-19 (a few samples of this study predate the infection). Cell type and time point are not known. CDR3 in DNA: TGCAGTGCTGACAGGGGCCAAGAGACCCAGTACTTC. This codes for CSADRGQETQYF.